The T cell receptor beta chain under discussion was sequenced for a study of T-cell reconstitution after alpha-beta-depleted transplantation in children. This clonotype has more than one count but fewer than ten. Unique molecular identifiers were used to barcode this TCRbeta library. MiXCR was run by TCRdb on the PCR reads, yielding one entry per CDR3 protein. Of 150,000 to 200,000 distinct CDR3 sequences listed, approximately 6.8% are singletons. CDR1 and CDR2 (germline): LNHNV, YYDKDF (reference sequence). Trimming took 0 bases from V and 2 from J, leaving 8 bases between them. This CDR3 has 14 amino acids.

The sequence came from a human donor who donated a stem cell graft to a child with Wiskott-Aldrich syndrome. The sequencing used PBMCs from the stem cell graft donor, collected from the stem cell graft. The chain employs TRBV15 and TRBJ2-7; no firm D call. CDR3 DNA: TGTGCCACCAGCAGAGATCTAGGAACCTACGAGCAGTACTTC. Protein: CATSRDLGTYEQYF.